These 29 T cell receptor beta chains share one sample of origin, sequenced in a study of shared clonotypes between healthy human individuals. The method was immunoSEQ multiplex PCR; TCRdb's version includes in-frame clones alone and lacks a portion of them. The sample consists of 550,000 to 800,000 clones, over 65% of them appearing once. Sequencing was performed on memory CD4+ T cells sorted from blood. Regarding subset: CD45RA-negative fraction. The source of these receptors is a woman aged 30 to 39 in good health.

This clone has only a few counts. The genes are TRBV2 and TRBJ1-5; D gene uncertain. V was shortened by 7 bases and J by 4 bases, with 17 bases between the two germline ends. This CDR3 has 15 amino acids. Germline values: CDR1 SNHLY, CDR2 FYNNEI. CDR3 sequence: CASKRAAFQNQPQHF. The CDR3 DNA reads TGTGCCAGCAAACGGGCAGCCTTCCAAAATCAGCCCCAGCATTTT.

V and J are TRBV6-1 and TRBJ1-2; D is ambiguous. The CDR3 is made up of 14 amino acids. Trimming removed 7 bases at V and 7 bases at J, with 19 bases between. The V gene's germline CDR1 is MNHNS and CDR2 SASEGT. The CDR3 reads CASINGELYGGYTF. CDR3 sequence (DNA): TGTGCCAGCATCAACGGGGAACTGTACGGTGGCTACACCTTC.

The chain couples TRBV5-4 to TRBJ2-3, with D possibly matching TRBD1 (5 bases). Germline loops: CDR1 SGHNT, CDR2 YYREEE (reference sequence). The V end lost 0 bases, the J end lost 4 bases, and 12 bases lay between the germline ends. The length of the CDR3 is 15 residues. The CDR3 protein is CASSLGAGQADTQYF. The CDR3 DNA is TGTGCCAGCAGCTTGGGGGCAGGGCAAGCAGATACGCAGTATTTT.

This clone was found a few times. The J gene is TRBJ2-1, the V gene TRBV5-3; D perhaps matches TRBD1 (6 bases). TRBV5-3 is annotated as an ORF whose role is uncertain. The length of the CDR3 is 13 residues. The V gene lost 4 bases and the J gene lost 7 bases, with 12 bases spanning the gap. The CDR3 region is CARSAWTVNEQFF. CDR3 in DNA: TGTGCCAGAAGCGCGTGGACAGTAAATGAGCAGTTCTTC.

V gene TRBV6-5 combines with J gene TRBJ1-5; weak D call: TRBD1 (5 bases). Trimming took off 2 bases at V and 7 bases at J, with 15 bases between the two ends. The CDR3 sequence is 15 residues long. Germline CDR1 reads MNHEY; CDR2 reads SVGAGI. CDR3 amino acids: CASSYDQGTRQPQHF. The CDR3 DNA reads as TGTGCCAGCAGTTACGACCAGGGAACGAGGCAGCCCCAGCATTTT.

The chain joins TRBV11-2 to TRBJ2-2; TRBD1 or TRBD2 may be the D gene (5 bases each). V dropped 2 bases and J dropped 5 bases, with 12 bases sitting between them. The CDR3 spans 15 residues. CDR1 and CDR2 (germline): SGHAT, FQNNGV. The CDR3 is CASSLPPGRTGELFF. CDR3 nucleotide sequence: TGTGCCAGCAGCTTACCCCCGGGGCGAACCGGGGAGCTGTTTTTT.

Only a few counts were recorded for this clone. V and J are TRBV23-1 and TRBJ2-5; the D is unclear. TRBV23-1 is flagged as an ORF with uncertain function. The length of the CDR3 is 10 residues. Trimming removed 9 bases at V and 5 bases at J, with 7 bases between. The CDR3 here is CARTRETQYF. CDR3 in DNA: TGCGCCAGAACGAGGGAGACCCAGTACTTC.

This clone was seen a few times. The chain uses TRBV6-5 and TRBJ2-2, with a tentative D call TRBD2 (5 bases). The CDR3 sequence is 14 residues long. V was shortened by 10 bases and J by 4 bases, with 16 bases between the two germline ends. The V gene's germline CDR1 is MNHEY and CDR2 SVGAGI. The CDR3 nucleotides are TGTGCCACAGGAGAGGGAAGCGGCACCGGGGAGCTGTTTTTT. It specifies CATGEGSGTGELFF.

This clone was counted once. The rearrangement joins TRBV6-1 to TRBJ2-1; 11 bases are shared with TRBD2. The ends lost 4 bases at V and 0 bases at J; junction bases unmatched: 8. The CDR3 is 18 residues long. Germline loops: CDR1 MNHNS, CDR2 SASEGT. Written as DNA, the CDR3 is TGTGCCAGCAGTGGCCCTAGCGGGGGGACAAGCTCCTACAATGAGCAGTTCTTC. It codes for CASSGPSGGTSSYNEQFF.

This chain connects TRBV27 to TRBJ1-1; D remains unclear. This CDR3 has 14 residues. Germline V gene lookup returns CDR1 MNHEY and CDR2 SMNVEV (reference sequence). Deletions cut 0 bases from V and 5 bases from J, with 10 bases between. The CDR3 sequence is CASSLSQERTEAFF. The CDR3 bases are TGTGCCAGCAGTTTATCGCAAGAGCGGACTGAAGCTTTCTTT.

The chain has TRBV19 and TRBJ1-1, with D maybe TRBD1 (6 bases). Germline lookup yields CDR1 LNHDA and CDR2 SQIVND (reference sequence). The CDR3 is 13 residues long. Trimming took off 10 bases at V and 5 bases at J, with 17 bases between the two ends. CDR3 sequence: CATSGGMETEAFF. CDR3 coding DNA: TGTGCCACCTCTGGGGGCATGGAGACTGAAGCTTTCTTT.

As DNA, the CDR3 is TGTGCCAGCAGCCCCTACACCGGGGAGCTGTTTTTT. This translates into CASSPYTGELFF. This sequence joins TRBV11-3 and TRBJ2-2; D gene ambiguous. This CDR3 spans 12 amino acids. Germline V gene data show CDR1 as SGHNT and CDR2 as YENEEA. With 5 bases removed from V and 3 bases from J, the gap between germline ends came to 4 bases.

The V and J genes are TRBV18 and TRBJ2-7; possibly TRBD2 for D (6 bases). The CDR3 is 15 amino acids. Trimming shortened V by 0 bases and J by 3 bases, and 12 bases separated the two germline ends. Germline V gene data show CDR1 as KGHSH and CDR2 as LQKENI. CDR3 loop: CASSPPSRGLYEQYF. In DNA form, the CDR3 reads TGTGCCAGCTCACCACCGTCGAGGGGACTCTACGAGCAGTACTTC.

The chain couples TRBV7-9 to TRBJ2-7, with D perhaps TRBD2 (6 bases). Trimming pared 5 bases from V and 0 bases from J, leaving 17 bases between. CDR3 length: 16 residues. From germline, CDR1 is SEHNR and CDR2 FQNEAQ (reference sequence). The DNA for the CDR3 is TGTGCCAGCAGCACCATGTACCCGGGAGCCTCCTACGAGCAGTACTTC. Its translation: CASSTMYPGASYEQYF.

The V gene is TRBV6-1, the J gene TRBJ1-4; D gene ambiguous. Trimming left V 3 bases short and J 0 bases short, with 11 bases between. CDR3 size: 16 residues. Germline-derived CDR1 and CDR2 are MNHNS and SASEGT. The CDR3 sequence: CASSDLSGPTNEKLFF. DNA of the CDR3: TGTGCCAGCAGTGACCTCTCCGGGCCAACTAATGAAAAACTGTTTTTT.

The CDR3 region is CASSLAGEPTYNEQFF. CDR3 sequence (DNA): TGCGCCAGCAGCTTGGCGGGGGAGCCCACCTACAATGAGCAGTTCTTC. V gene TRBV5-1 combines with J gene TRBJ2-1; D is perhaps TRBD2 (6 bases). Germline V gives CDR1 SGHRS, CDR2 YFSETQ. Trimming removed 0 bases from V and 2 bases from J, with 12 bases in between. This CDR3 has 16 amino acids.

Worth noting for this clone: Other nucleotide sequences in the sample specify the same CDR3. This CDR3 is CASSFSSGAYNEQFF. The CDR3 DNA sequence: TGCGCCAGCAGCTTTTCTAGCGGGGCATACAATGAGCAGTTCTTC. This chain joins TRBV5-1 and TRBJ2-1; 9 nucleotides agree with TRBD2. This CDR3 comprises 15 residues. V gave up 2 bases and J gave up 4 bases; unmatched junction bases: 4. CDR1 is SGHRS, CDR2 YFSETQ, per germline.

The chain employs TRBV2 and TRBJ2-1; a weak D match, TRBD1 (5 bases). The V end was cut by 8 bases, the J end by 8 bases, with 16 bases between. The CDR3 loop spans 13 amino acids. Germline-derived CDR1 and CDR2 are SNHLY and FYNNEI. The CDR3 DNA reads TGTGCCAGCGGTCCGCAGGGTATCGATGAGCAGTTCTTC. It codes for CASGPQGIDEQFF.

The DNA of the CDR3 is TGTGCCAGCAGCCAATTTGCAGATACGCAGTATTTT. Encoded protein: CASSQFADTQYF. The rearrangement links TRBV16 to TRBJ2-3; D unclear. The V end lost 1 base, the J end lost 4 bases, and 3 bases lay between the germline ends. This CDR3 spans 12 amino acids. Germline loops: CDR1 KGHSY, CDR2 FQNENV.

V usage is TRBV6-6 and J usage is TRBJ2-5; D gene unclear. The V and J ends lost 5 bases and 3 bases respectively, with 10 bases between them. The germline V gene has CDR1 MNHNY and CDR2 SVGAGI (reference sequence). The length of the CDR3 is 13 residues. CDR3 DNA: TGTGCCAGCAGTCCTGACCAGAAAGAGACCCAGTACTTC. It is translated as CASSPDQKETQYF.

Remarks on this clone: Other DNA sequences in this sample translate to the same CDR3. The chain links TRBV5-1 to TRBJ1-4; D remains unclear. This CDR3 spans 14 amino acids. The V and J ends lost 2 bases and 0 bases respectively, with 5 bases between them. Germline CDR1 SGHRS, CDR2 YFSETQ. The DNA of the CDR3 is TGCGCCAGCAGCTTAGGAGCAACTAATGAAAAACTGTTTTTT. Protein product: CASSLGATNEKLFF.

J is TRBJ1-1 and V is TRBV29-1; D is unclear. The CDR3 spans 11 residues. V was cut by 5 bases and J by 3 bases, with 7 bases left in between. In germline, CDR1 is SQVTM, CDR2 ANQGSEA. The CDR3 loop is CSVRGDTEAFF. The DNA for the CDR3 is TGCAGCGTTCGTGGGGACACTGAAGCTTTCTTT.

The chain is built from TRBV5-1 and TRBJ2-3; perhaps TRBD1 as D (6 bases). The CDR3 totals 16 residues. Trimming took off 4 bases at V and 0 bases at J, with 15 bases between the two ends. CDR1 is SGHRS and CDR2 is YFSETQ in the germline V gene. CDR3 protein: CASSPSTGPSTDTQYF. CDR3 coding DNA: TGCGCCAGCAGCCCCTCGACAGGACCTAGCACAGATACGCAGTATTTT.

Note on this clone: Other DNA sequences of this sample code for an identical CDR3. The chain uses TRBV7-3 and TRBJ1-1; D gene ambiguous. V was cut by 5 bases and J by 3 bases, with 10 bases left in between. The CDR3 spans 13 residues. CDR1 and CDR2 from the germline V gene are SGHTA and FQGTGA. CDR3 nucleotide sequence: TGTGCCAGCAGCCCGCAGCGGGACACTGAAGCTTTCTTT. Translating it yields CASSPQRDTEAFF.

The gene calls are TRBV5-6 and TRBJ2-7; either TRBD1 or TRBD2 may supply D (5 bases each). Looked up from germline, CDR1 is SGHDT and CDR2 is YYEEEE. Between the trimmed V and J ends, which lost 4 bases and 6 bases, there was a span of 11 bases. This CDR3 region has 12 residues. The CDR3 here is CASSPTRGEQYF. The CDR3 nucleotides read TGTGCCAGCAGCCCCACTAGGGGCGAGCAGTACTTC.

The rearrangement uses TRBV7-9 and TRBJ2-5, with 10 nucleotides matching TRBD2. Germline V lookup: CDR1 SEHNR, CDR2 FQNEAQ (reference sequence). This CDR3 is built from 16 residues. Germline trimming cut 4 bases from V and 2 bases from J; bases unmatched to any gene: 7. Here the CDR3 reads CASSSTSGFFQETQYF. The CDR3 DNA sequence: TGTGCCAGCAGCTCGACTAGCGGGTTTTTTCAAGAGACCCAGTACTTC.

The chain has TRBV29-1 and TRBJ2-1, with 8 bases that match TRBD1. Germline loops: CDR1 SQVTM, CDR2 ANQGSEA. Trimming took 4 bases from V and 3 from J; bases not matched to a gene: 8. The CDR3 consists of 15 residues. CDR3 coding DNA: TGCAGCGTTGCAGGGGGCAGGCAGAACTACAATGAGCAGTTCTTC. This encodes CSVAGGRQNYNEQFF.

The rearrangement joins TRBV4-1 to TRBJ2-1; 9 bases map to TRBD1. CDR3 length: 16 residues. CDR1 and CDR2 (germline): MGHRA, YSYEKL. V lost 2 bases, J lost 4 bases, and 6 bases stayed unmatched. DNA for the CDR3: TGCGCCAGCAGCCAACCCTACAGGGGGCTATACAATGAGCAGTTCTTC. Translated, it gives CASSQPYRGLYNEQFF.

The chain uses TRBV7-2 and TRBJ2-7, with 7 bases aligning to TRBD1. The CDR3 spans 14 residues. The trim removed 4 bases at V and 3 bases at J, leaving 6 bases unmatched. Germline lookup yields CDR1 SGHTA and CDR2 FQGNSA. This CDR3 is CASSSRRDSYEQYF. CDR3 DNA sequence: TGTGCCAGCAGCTCCCGTCGGGACAGCTACGAGCAGTACTTC.